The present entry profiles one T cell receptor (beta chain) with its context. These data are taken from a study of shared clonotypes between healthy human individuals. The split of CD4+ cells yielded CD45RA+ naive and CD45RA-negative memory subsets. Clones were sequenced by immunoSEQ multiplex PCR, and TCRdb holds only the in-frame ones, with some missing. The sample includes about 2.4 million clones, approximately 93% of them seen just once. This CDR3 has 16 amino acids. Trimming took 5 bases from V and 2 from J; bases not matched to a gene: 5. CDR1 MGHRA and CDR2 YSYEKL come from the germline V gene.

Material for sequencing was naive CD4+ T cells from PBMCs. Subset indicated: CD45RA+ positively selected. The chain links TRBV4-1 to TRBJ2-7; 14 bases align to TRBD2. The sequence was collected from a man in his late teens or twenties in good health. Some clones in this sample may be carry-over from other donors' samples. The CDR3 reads CASSIGTSGSPYEQYF. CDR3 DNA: TGCGCCAGCAGCATCGGGACTAGCGGGAGCCCCTACGAGCAGTACTTC.